Below, 14 T cell receptor beta chains from the same sample are listed, as sequenced in a study of blood T cell repertoires in COVID-19. Some clones are missing from TCRdb's copy, which holds only in-frame ones; the method was immunoSEQ multiplex PCR. The top ten clones hold around 1.1% of a sample with fewer than 300,000 clones, around 90% of them seen once. The sequenced material came from PBMCs or T cells enriched from blood (not recorded which). The receptors were gathered from a woman in her twenties or thirties who had recovered from COVID-19.

This chain connects TRBV3-1 (or the pseudogene TRBV3-2) to TRBJ2-5; TRBD2 agrees at 9 bases. The germline CDR1 and CDR2 sequences are LGHDT and YNNKEL (reference sequence). This CDR3 contains 16 residues. V shed 4 bases and J 6 bases; nucleotides not matched to a gene: 12. The CDR3 loop is CASSPGLASGMKTQYF. CDR3 in DNA: TGTGCCAGCAGCCCCGGTTTGGCTAGCGGGATGAAGACCCAGTACTTC.

The J gene is TRBJ2-7, the V gene TRBV12-3 or TRBV12-4; unclear D gene. CDR3 length equals 12 residues. Trimming stripped 11 bases from V and 6 bases from J, with 17 bases between. The CDR3 nucleotides read TGTGCCTGCGGCAGTTACGGCGCCGAGCAGTACTTC. Protein product: CACGSYGAEQYF.

CDR3 sequence reads: CASRRRETGQPQHF. The CDR3 coding sequence is TGTGCCAGCAGACGCAGGGAAACGGGTCAGCCCCAGCATTTT. The genes are TRBV13 and TRBJ1-5, with D perhaps matching TRBD1 (5 bases). Trimming removed 6 bases from V and 6 bases from J, with 15 bases in between. CDR1 is PRHDT and CDR2 is FYEKMQ in the germline V gene (reference sequence). The CDR3 contains 14 residues.

The rearrangement links TRBV28 to TRBJ2-7, with TRBD2 as a possible D gene (6 bases). V was clipped by 2 bases and J by 4 bases, with 12 bases between them. CDR1 is MDHEN, CDR2 SYDVKM, per germline. This CDR3 is built from 14 residues. CDR3 residues: CASSLGTSPYEQYF. DNA for the CDR3: TGTGCCAGCAGTTTAGGTACTAGCCCTTACGAGCAGTACTTC.

The chain has TRBV25-1 and TRBJ2-5, with D perhaps TRBD2 (7 bases). The germline V gene has CDR1 MGHDK and CDR2 SYGVNS. The CDR3 extends over 18 amino acids. The V gene lost 1 base and the J gene lost 0 bases, with 18 bases spanning the gap. The CDR3 here is CASSESPGGGRYQETQYF. CDR3 bases: TGTGCCAGCAGTGAATCCCCGGGGGGCGGGAGATACCAAGAGACCCAGTACTTC.

The chain couples TRBV6-5 to TRBJ1-1, with 8 bases fitting TRBD1. V lost 6 bases and J lost 4; bases outside the gene matches: 4. The V gene's germline CDR1 is MNHEY and CDR2 SVGAGI. The CDR3 contains 13 residues. CDR3 in DNA: TGTGCCAGCAGACAAGGACAGGGCACTGAAGCTTTCTTT. Translating it yields CASRQGQGTEAFF.

The chain carries TRBV18 and TRBJ1-2, with D maybe TRBD1 (6 bases). CDR3 length: 14 residues. Trimming removed 3 bases at V and 1 base at J, with 9 bases between. CDR1 is KGHSH, CDR2 LQKENI, per germline. DNA for the CDR3: TGTGCCAGCTCACCCGGACAGATTAACTATGGCTACACCTTC. The encoded protein is CASSPGQINYGYTF.

The chain uses TRBV21-1 and TRBJ2-2; the DNA was not compared with TRBD2, the D call given in the table. TRBV21-1 has pseudogene status. The CDR3 has 19 residues. The chain's CDR3 is CASSIRGPVSGRAFGELFF. The CDR3 nucleotides read TGTGCCAGCAGCATAAGGGGACCGGTGAGCGGGAGGGCTTTCGGGGAGCTGTTTTTT.

The V call is TRBV5-1, the J call TRBJ2-1, with 8 positions matching TRBD2. J lost 8 bases, V lost 0 bases, and 7 bases had no gene match. The CDR3 extends over 15 amino acids. CDR1 and CDR2 (germline): SGHRS, YFSETQ. CDR3 bases: TGCGCCAGCAGCTTGGGAGGTAGCGGGAACGATGAGCAGTTCTTC. Amino acids: CASSLGGSGNDEQFF.

The count of this clone is one. The chain has TRBV27 and TRBJ1-1; D gene unclear. CDR3 length: 14 amino acids. CDR1 and CDR2 (germline): MNHEY, SMNVEV (reference sequence). V lost 8 bases and J 6 bases, leaving 19 bases between the germline ends. The DNA for the CDR3 is TGTGCCAGCTACACACCGGGAGGGAGGGCTGAAGCTTTCTTT. Translation gives CASYTPGGRAEAFF.

The chain recombines TRBV18 with TRBJ2-5, with D possibly matching TRBD2 (6 bases). The V gene's germline CDR1 is KGHSH and CDR2 LQKENI. This CDR3 contains 17 residues. Trimming took off 0 bases at V and 1 base at J, with 15 bases between the two ends. Written as DNA, the CDR3 is TGTGCCAGCTCACCACCGGAGGGAACGGGACTCCAAGAGACCCAGTACTTC. Protein product: CASSPPEGTGLQETQYF.

The genes are TRBV4-2 and TRBJ2-2, with 11 bases matching TRBD2. Trimming at V came to 3 bases and at J to 3 bases, leaving 9 bases not matched to a gene. Germline V CDR1 and CDR2: LGHNA, YNFKEQ. The CDR3 totals 18 residues. CDR3: CASSHLNLAGGHTGELFF. CDR3 bases: TGTGCCAGCAGCCACCTCAATCTAGCGGGAGGTCACACCGGGGAGCTGTTTTTT.

The chain has TRBV6-5 and TRBJ2-7; D may be TRBD1 (5 bases). The length of the CDR3 is 12 residues. V dropped 4 bases and J dropped 2 bases, with 6 bases sitting between them. Germline-derived CDR1 and CDR2 are MNHEY and SVGAGI. CDR3 protein: CASSSRAYEQYF. The CDR3 bases are TGTGCCAGCAGTTCCAGGGCCTACGAGCAGTACTTC.

The chain recombines TRBV24-1 with TRBJ2-2, with D perhaps TRBD2 (7 bases). This CDR3 is built from 15 residues. Looked up from germline, CDR1 is KGHDR and CDR2 is SFDVKD. V was shortened by 3 bases and J by 4 bases, with 11 bases between the two germline ends. The DNA for the CDR3 is TGTGCCACCAGTGATAGCGGGACACCCACCGGGGAGCTGTTTTTT. It yields the protein CATSDSGTPTGELFF.